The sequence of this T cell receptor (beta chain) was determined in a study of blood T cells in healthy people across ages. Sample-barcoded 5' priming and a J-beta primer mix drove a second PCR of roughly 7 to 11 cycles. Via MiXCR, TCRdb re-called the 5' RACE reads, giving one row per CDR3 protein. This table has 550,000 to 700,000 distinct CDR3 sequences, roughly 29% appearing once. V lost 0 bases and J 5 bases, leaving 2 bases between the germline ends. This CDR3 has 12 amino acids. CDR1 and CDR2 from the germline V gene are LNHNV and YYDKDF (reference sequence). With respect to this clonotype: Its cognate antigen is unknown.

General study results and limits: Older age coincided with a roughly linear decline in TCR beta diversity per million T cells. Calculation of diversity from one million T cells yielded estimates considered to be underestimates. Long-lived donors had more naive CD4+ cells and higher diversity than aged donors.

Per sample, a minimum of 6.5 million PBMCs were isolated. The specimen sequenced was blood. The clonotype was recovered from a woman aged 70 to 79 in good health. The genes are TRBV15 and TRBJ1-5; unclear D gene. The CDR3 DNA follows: TGTGCCACCAGCAGAGACTATCAGCCCCAGCATTTT. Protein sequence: CATSRDYQPQHF. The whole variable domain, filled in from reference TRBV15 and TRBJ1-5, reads DAMVIQNPRYQVTQFGKPVTLSCSQTLNHNVMYWYQQKSSQAPKLLFHYYDKDFNNEADTPDNFQSRRPNTSFCFLDIRSPGLGDTAMYLCATSRDYQPQHFGDGTRLSIL.